This TCR beta chain stems from a study of T cell changes during pregnancy in multiple sclerosis. The CDR3 is 17 amino acids. Germline V CDR1 and CDR2: MGHRA, YSYEKL. The ends lost 3 bases at V and 2 bases at J; junction bases unmatched: 10. Profiling relied on immunoSEQ multiplex PCR, and the TCRdb table lists in-frame clones only, not all of them. The sample has approximately 52,000 clones; 88% are singletons. The sequencing here drew on CD4+ T cells from peripheral blood mononuclear cells, taken in the second trimester of pregnancy. The source is a female donor with multiple sclerosis, enrolled in a pregnancy study. The gene calls are TRBV4-1 and TRBJ2-1, with 7 bases identical to TRBD2. The CDR3 DNA reads as TGCGCCAGCAGCCAGCGATGGTTGGGGGGGACCTACAATGAGCAGTTCTTC. It is translated as CASSQRWLGGTYNEQFF.